This T cell receptor beta chain stems from a study of T cells in tuberculosis (dated by TCRdb to between 2018 and 2020). With regard to the full study: In the study, CD1B tetramers and high-throughput TCR immunosequencing were combined to characterize T cells specific for the mycobacterial lipid antigen glucose monomycolate (GMM). IGRA-negative adolescents, IGRA-positive adolescents with latent tuberculosis and adults with active tuberculosis, ten per group, were compared in a South African clinical cohort.

TCR libraries were generated with the immunoSEQ multiplex PCR assay, using TCR-beta and/or TCR-alpha/delta assays for each sample. The amplified TCR libraries were sequenced on the Illumina high-throughput platform. Per the source publication's procedure: Clustering and dimensionality reduction relied on pairwise TCRdist distances among GMM-specific receptors from T cells that were either sorted ex vivo or expanded in vitro. Each clinical repertoire received a mean NN-distance score, defined as the average TCRdist to the nearest 10% of tetramer-positive reference sequences. GEM TCR motif frequency was computed as the fraction of unique TCRs matching known GEM sequences by V/J usage and CDR3 length. Linear discriminant analysis with leave-one-out cross-validation, implemented in scikit-learn, was used to classify active tuberculosis. The table comes from immuneACCESS by way of TCRdb, which keeps in-frame sequences with V and J called. Part of the clones is missing from these tables; in studies checked, under half for an unresolved V gene and the rest for unknown reasons. From that table come the V and J calls and clone size; the DNA was used to work out D and trimming. This sample holds over 30,000 clones; about 97% were observed only once. In total, the top ten clones hold 6.2% of the sample.

For this clone: No cognate antigen has been identified for it. Base qualities are not at hand, and no much larger clone is one base apart.

Study-wide conclusions, independent of this receptor: Compared with IGRA-negative controls, TCR-alpha repertoires from active tuberculosis had smaller mean NN-distances to GMM-specific TCRs, which suggests that these TCRs underwent clonal expansion. Smaller NN-distances were partly driven by shorter CDR3-alpha lengths in active tuberculosis patients, and statistical significance was not reached for the TCR-beta difference. With the diverse GMM-specific repertoire as input, a classifier achieved around 90% accuracy (AUROC 0.9 to 0.95), whereas GEM motif frequencies as input gave 55% to 75% accuracy. Which clinical samples got chosen depended on the availability of cryopreserved specimens, and the active tuberculosis cases were adults, whereas the controls were adolescents.

At study entry, adolescents were screened for latent tuberculosis infection by tuberculin skin test and QuantiFERON-TB GOLD In-Tube IGRA. Unsorted cryopreserved PBMC were immunosequenced, covering on average around 100,000 T cells per clinical donor. Eleven high schools in the Worcester region of the Western Cape, South Africa, served as enrollment sites for adolescents aged 12 to 18 years. Ten or so M. tuberculosis-infected adolescents and some ten uninfected adolescents were selected, with the two groups matched for age and sex. PBMC from adolescents were isolated by density centrifugation from freshly drawn heparinized blood and then cryopreserved. CDR1 LNHDA and CDR2 SQIVND were looked up in the germline V gene (reference sequence). From cysteine to phenylalanine, the CDR3 is 15 amino acids long. The read is trimmed to its CDR3 DNA, 45 bases read in frame from base 1. V is reduced by 5 bases and J by 0 bases, leaving a spacing of 12 bases between them.

Material: PBMCs. The receptor's source is a donor between 10 and 35 years old with latent tuberculosis or without tuberculosis infection. The V gene is TRBV19 and the J gene is TRBJ2-3, and the D gene may be TRBD1, 6 bases matching. CDR3 protein: CASSYYRVSTDTQYF. The DNA is as follows: TGTGCCAGTAGTTACTACAGGGTCAGCACAGATACGCAGTATTTT.